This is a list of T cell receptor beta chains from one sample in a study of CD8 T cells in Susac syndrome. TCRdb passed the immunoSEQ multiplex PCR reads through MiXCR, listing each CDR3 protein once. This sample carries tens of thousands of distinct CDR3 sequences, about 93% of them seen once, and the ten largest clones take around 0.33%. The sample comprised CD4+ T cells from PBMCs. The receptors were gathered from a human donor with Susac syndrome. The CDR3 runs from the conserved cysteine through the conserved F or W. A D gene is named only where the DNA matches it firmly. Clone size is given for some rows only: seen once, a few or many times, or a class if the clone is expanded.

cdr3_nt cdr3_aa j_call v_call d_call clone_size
TGTGCCAGCAGCCAACGCAGACTGGGACAGGGTATCAACGAGCAGTACTTC CASSQRRLGQGINEQYF TRBJ2-7 TRBV3-1 TRBD1 .
TGTGCCAGCAAGACAGGGGGCCCCCAAGAGACCCAGTACTTC CASKTGGPQETQYF TRBJ2-5 TRBV2 TRBD1 .
TGTGCCAGCAGCTACACCAGTACGGACCAGTACTTC CASSYTSTDQYF TRBJ2-5 TRBV6-2/TRBV6-3 . .
TGTGCCAGCAGCAAAGGGGTGAACACTGAAGCTTTCTTT CASSKGVNTEAFF TRBJ1-1 TRBV7-9 . .
TGTGCCAGCAATTCGGACAGGGATGAGCAGTTCTTC CASNSDRDEQFF TRBJ2-1 TRBV28 TRBD1 .
TGTGCCAGCAGCTTGATGTGGGGAAGCACCGGGGAGCTGTTTTTT CASSLMWGSTGELFF TRBJ2-2 TRBV7-2 . .
TGTGCCAGCAGCGGGCACAGGGGTCGCAACTATGGCTACACCTTC CASSGHRGRNYGYTF TRBJ1-2 TRBV11-2 TRBD1 .
TGTGCCAGCAGCGAGCTACAGGGCCCTGGAAACACCATATATTTT CASSELQGPGNTIYF TRBJ1-3 TRBV9 . .
TGTGCCAGCAGCAAAAAACAACAGCTTTATGGCTACACCTTC CASSKKQQLYGYTF TRBJ1-2 TRBV21-1 . .
TGTGCCAGCAGCTTATCGTGGGACACCGGGGAGCTGTTTTTT CASSLSWDTGELFF TRBJ2-2 TRBV7-3 . .
TGTGCCAGCAGCGCGGGACAGAACACTGAAGCTTTCTTT CASSAGQNTEAFF TRBJ1-1 TRBV7-8 . .
TGTGCCACCAGTGATTTACCCCAGGGGAGCTCCACCGGGGAGCTGTTTTTT CATSDLPQGSSTGELFF TRBJ2-2 TRBV24-1 . .
TGCAGTGCTAGAGATAGGCGGGGTAATTCACCCCTCCACTTT CSARDRRGNSPLHF TRBJ1-6 TRBV20-1 . .
TGCGCCAGCAGCCAAGTTCTAGCTACAGATACGCAGTATTTT CASSQVLATDTQYF TRBJ2-3 TRBV4-1 . .
TGCGCCAGCAGCTTGGAGAGTCCCGACAGGGGCGGCTATGGCTACACCTTC CASSLESPDRGGYGYTF TRBJ1-2 TRBV5-1 TRBD1 .
TGCGCCAGCAGCCCTAGTGACGCTTACACAGATACGCAGTATTTT CASSPSDAYTDTQYF TRBJ2-3 TRBV5-1 . .
TGTGCCAGCAGCTTACGGTGGGGGGGCCTCTACGAGCAGTACTTC CASSLRWGGLYEQYF TRBJ2-7 TRBV13 . .
TGTGCCACCAGCGCGGGACGGAACTATGGCTACACCTTC CATSAGRNYGYTF TRBJ1-2 TRBV15 . .
TGTGCCAGCAGCCTAGGGCCTTGGGGGGATACGCAGTATTTT CASSLGPWGDTQYF TRBJ2-3 TRBV11-3 . .
TGTGCCACCCACCGGGGAGGGAGTGAGCAGTTCTTC CATHRGGSEQFF TRBJ2-1 TRBV6-5 TRBD2 .
TGTGCCTGGAGTAGGACGGGTAAGAATGAGCAGTTCTTC CAWSRTGKNEQFF TRBJ2-1 TRBV30 . .
TGTGCCAGCAGCTTGACGACAGGAGGAAACACTGAAGCTTTCTTT CASSLTTGGNTEAFF TRBJ1-1 TRBV9 . .
TGTGCCAGCAGTTCTTGGGGACAGATGGCTGAAGCTTTCTTT CASSSWGQMAEAFF TRBJ1-1 TRBV6-5 TRBD1 .
TGTGCCAGCAGTGGGACAGGCAATGAGCAGTTCTTC CASSGTGNEQFF TRBJ2-1 TRBV2 TRBD1 .
TGCAGCGTCGCCGGGACTAGCGCAACCTACGAGCAGTACTTC CSVAGTSATYEQYF TRBJ2-7 TRBV29-1 TRBD2 .
TGTGCCAGCAGCTTACGAGGGGCCTACGAGCAGTACTTC CASSLRGAYEQYF TRBJ2-7 TRBV11-2 . .
TGTGCCTGGATGGGACTAGCGGGGGCTGTGGAGACCCAGTACTTC CAWMGLAGAVETQYF TRBJ2-5 TRBV30 TRBD2 .
TGTGCCGCGAATAGCGGGGGGGACCAAGAGACCCAGTACTTC CAANSGGDQETQYF TRBJ2-5 TRBV15 TRBD2 .
TGTGCCAGCAGCTTGGACAGGGCACAAGAGGGTGGCTACACCTTC CASSLDRAQEGGYTF TRBJ1-2 TRBV5-4 . once
TGCAGTGCTACCGGGACTAGTCGAGGAGAGACCCAGTACTTC CSATGTSRGETQYF TRBJ2-5 TRBV20-1 TRBD2 .
TGTGCCAGCAGCCCCCGGGGGTCCAAAAACATTCAGTACTTC CASSPRGSKNIQYF TRBJ2-4 TRBV12-3/TRBV12-4 . .
TGTGCCTGGGACCCGTCCTCGGGAAACACCATATATTTT CAWDPSSGNTIYF TRBJ1-3 TRBV30 . once
TGCGCCAGCAGCTCTAGGACAGGGATCTCCTACGAGCAGTACTTC CASSSRTGISYEQYF TRBJ2-7 TRBV5-1 TRBD1 .
TGTGCCAGCAGAGGCGGCCTATCTGAAGCTTTCTTT CASRGGLSEAFF TRBJ1-1 TRBV6-2/TRBV6-3 . once
TGTGCCAGCAGCGTCACCTTACAGGGGAACTATGGCTACACCTTC CASSVTLQGNYGYTF TRBJ1-2 TRBV9 TRBD1 .
TGTGCCAGCAGCCCTAGGGAGGGCGGGGAGCAGTACTTC CASSPREGGEQYF TRBJ2-7 TRBV9 TRBD2 .
TGTGCCAGTAGTGTAGAATGGAGTGGAGCCGGGGAGCTGTTTTTT CASSVEWSGAGELFF TRBJ2-2 TRBV19 . .
TGTGCCAGCAGCGAAGGTCCCCCCTCCTACAATGAGCAGTTCTTC CASSEGPPSYNEQFF TRBJ2-1 TRBV9 . .
TGCGCCAGCAGCTTATCCTCGACTAGCGGGGGGGCCTCCCCAGATACGCAGTATTTT CASSLSSTSGGASPDTQYF TRBJ2-3 TRBV5-1 TRBD2 .
TGTGCCAGCAGCCCAGCCCTTACAGGGGGGGATCAGCCCCAGCATTTT CASSPALTGGDQPQHF TRBJ1-5 TRBV12-3/TRBV12-4 TRBD1 .
TGCAGCGTTGCAGACAGGGAACAAGAGACCCAGTACTTC CSVADREQETQYF TRBJ2-5 TRBV29-1 TRBD1 .
TGCGCCAGCAGCCAAGGGAACGGACAGCGCTCCTACGAGCAGTACTTC CASSQGNGQRSYEQYF TRBJ2-7 TRBV4-1 . .
TGTGCCAGCAGCTTGCTTCCAGGGGAGACCCAGTACTTC CASSLLPGETQYF TRBJ2-5 TRBV5-4 . .
TGTGCCAGCAGTCTTACAGGGTCGGGGGAGACCCAGTACTTC CASSLTGSGETQYF TRBJ2-5 TRBV12-3/TRBV12-4 . .
TGCAGCGTTGGGGATGAAAAACTGTTTTTT CSVGDEKLFF TRBJ1-4 TRBV29-1 . .
TGTGCCAGCAGCGCTAGCGGGGCAGGGTTCCAAGAGACCCAGTACTTC CASSASGAGFQETQYF TRBJ2-5 TRBV9 TRBD2 .
TGCAGTGCTAGAGATGAGCGGGGTTATAGCAATCAGCCCCAGCATTTT CSARDERGYSNQPQHF TRBJ1-5 TRBV20-1 . .
TGCAGTGCTAGCGAGAGCTCCTACAATGAGCAGTTCTTC CSASESSYNEQFF TRBJ2-1 TRBV20-1 . .
TGTGCCTGGAGGGAAAACTATGGCTACACCTTC CAWRENYGYTF TRBJ1-2 TRBV30 . .
TGTGCCAGCAGCCATCCAGGGCCCGCGGAGGGCTACACCTTC CASSHPGPAEGYTF TRBJ1-2 TRBV7-2 . once
TGTGCCAGCAGTACCGGGGGACAGGGTCTTTCTGGGGCCAACGTCCTGACTTTC CASSTGGQGLSGANVLTF TRBJ2-6 TRBV6-1 TRBD1 .
TGTGCCAGCAAGGGGAGTCGGACTGAAGCTTTCTTT CASKGSRTEAFF TRBJ1-1 TRBV2 . .
TGTGCCAGCAGCCCAACCCCGGACGGGGGAGAGACCCAGTACTTC CASSPTPDGGETQYF TRBJ2-5 TRBV7-8 . .
TGCAGCGTGCAGACTACCGGGACAGGGAAAACTGAAGCTTTCTTT CSVQTTGTGKTEAFF TRBJ1-1 TRBV29-1 TRBD1 .
TGTGCCAGCAGCTTAGAGCAGGCGCAGTACTTC CASSLEQAQYF TRBJ2-7 TRBV7-9 . once
TGTGCCAGCAGCTTGACGGAAGCCGGGGAGCTGTTTTTT CASSLTEAGELFF TRBJ2-2 TRBV11-3 . .
TGTGCCAGCAGCCAAGGGAGCGGGGGCCTCCAAGAGACCCAGTACTTC CASSQGSGGLQETQYF TRBJ2-5 TRBV3-1 TRBD2 .
TGTGCCAGCAGCGTAGTAGACGAGCAGTACTTC CASSVVDEQYF TRBJ2-7 TRBV9 . .
TGTGCCAGCAGTTTAGATTGGGCCGGGGAGCTGTTTTTT CASSLDWAGELFF TRBJ2-2 TRBV12-3/TRBV12-4 . .